This record concerns one T cell receptor beta chain sequence. Its antigen is as yet unknown. The second PCR ran about 6 to 12 cycles with a sample-barcoded 5' primer and J-beta primers. TCRdb processed the 5' RACE reads anew with MiXCR; each CDR3 protein has one entry. Of roughly 1.5 million distinct CDR3 sequences listed, 42% are singletons. The CDR3 sequence is 13 residues long. V was trimmed by 5 bases and J by 9 bases, leaving 14 bases between them. Isolation of PBMCs gave at least 7 million cells per sample. Extraction yielded at least 5 micrograms of total RNA per sample. These data belong to a study of blood T cells in healthy people across ages. Broader study findings: Researchers report that TCR beta diversity correlated strongly with naive T cell percentage. Changes seen in expanded clonotypes were possibly confounded by donor CMV status left unknown.

This sequence was found in a woman aged 18 to 35 in good health. The chain has TRBV12-3 or TRBV12-4 and TRBJ1-5; D is uncertain. Sequencing input: blood. The CDR3: CASSPPDVWPQHF. The CDR3 DNA is TGTGCCAGCAGTCCACCGGACGTCTGGCCCCAGCATTTT.